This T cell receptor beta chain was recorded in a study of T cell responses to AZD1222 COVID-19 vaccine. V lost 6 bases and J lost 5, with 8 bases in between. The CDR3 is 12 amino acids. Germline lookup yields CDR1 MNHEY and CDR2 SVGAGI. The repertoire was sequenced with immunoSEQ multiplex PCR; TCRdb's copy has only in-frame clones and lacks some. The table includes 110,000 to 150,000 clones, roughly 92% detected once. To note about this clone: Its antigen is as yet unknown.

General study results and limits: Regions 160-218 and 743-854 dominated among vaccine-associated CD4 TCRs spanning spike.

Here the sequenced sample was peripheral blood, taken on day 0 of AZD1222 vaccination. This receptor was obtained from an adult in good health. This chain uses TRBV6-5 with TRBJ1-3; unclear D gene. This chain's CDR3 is CASRGFRNTIYF. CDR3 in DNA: TGTGCCAGCAGGGGCTTCCGAAACACCATATATTTT.